The present entry profiles one TCR beta chain with its context. Antigen: not known. TCRdb keeps only in-frame clones here, not all; method: immunoSEQ multiplex PCR. The sample has roughly 38,000 clones, almost 85% seen once. Blood PBMC samples: pre-vaccination, two weeks post third vaccination, and at tumor progression. This sample was included in a study of glioma-infiltrating T cells after dendritic cell vaccination. The wider study: Samples are from glioblastoma patients in Phase I and II dendritic cell vaccine trials.

Study observations and caveats: Complete blood and tumor specimen sets were limited to few patients.

The sequence was obtained from a human donor with glioblastoma. This specimen consisted of blood, obtained before dendritic cell vaccination.

The CDR3 DNA sequence: TGTGCCAGCGGAAGCGGGGGGGACTACAATGAGCAGTTCTTC. It is translated as CASGSGGDYNEQFF. This chain connects TRBV9 to TRBJ2-1; the match to TRBD2 covers 10 bases. The CDR3 is 14 residues long. The germline V gene encodes CDR1 SGDLS and CDR2 YYNGEE. Trimming cost V 7 bases and J 3 bases; bases outside gene matches: 4.